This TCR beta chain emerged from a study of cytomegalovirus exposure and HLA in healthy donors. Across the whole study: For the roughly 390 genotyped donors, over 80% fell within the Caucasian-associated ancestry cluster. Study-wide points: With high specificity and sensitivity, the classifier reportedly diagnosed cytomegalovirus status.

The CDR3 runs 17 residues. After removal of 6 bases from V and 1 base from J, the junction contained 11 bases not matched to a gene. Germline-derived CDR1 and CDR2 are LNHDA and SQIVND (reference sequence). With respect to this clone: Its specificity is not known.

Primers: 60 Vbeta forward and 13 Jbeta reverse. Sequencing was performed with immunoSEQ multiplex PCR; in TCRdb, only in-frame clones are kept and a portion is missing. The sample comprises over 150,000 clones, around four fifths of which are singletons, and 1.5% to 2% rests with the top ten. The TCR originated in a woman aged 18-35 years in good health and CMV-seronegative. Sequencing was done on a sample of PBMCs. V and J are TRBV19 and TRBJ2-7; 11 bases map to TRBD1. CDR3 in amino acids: CASSRTGGGFDSYEQYF. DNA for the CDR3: TGTGCCAGTAGCCGGACAGGGGGCGGATTCGATTCCTACGAGCAGTACTTC.